The clone carrying this T cell receptor beta chain came up many times. Its matching antigen is unknown. CDR1 and CDR2 from the germline V gene are MGHDK and SYGVNS. Trimming took off 4 bases at V and 10 bases at J, with 17 bases between the two ends. There are 15 residues in the CDR3. These data originate in a study of glioma-infiltrating T cells. Whole-study findings and limits: Tissue and blood shared very few CDR3 sequences. Gliomas, especially low-grade, showed above-expected tissue-blood divergence; non-neoplastic patients showed below.

The iRepertoire nested amplicon-rescue multiplex PCR amplified TCR alpha and beta CDR3s from RNA. For one-step reverse transcription and amplification, about 90-450 ng of tissue mRNA or PBMC total RNA was used. TCRdb passed the multiplex PCR reads through MiXCR, listing each CDR3 protein once. Counted here are 100,000 to 150,000 distinct CDR3 sequences, roughly 25% occurring once; the ten biggest clones make up roughly 15%. The chain employs TRBV25-1 and TRBJ1-6, with a possible D match to TRBD1 (6 bases). The TCR comes from a human donor with low-grade glioma or glioblastoma, undergoing nonglioma brain surgery, or in good health (not recorded which). The sample consisted of glioma tissue, nonneoplastic brain tissue, or PBMCs (not recorded which). The CDR3 coding sequence is TGTGCCAGCAGTGTAACAGGGACGCGAGGGTCACCCCTCCACTTT. Translated, it gives CASSVTGTRGSPLHF.